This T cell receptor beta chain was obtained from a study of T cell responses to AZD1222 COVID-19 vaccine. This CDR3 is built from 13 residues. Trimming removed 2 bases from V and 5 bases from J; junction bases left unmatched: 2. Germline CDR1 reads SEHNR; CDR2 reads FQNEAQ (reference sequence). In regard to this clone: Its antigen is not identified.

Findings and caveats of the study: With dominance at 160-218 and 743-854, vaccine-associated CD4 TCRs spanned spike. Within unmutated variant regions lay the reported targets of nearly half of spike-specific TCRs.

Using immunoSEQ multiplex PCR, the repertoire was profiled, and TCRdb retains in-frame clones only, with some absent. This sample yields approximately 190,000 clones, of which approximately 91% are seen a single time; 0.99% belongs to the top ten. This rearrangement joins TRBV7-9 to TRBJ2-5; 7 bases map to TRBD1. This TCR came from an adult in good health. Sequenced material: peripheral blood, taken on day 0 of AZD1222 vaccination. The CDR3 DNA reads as TGTGCCAGCAGCTTAACAGGGGTGGAGACCCAGTACTTC. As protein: CASSLTGVETQYF.